The 7 T cell receptor beta chains reported below all come from one sample, sequenced in a study of control samples from healthy donors and cancer patients. This table comes from immunoSEQ multiplex PCR, and its TCRdb copy is limited to in-frame clones, with some not included. The sample lists about 110,000 clones; about 89% were seen once. The material sequenced was blood. Receptors were obtained from a woman aged 50 to 60 in good health.

V and J are TRBV29-1 and TRBJ1-1, with D uncertain. Deletions cut 7 bases from V and 1 base from J, with 13 bases between. The CDR3 sequence is 13 residues long. The V gene's germline CDR1 is SQVTM and CDR2 ANQGSEA. Here the CDR3 DNA reads TGCAGCGCTGCCCATACGGAGAACACTGAAGCTTTCTTT. Protein product: CSAAHTENTEAFF. Drawing the rest from reference TRBV29-1 and TRBJ1-1, the complete variable domain is SAVISQKPSRDICQRGTSLTIQCQVDSQVTMMFWYRQQPGQSLTLIATANQGSEATYESGFVIDKFPISRPNLTFSTLTVSNMSPEDSSIYLCSAAHTENTEAFFGQGTRLTVV.

V is TRBV5-1 and J is TRBJ2-6, with 8 positions matching TRBD2. The CDR3 loop spans 19 amino acids. V lost 1 base, J lost 0 bases, and 9 bases stayed unmatched. CDR1 and CDR2 from the germline V gene are SGHRS and YFSETQ. This CDR3 is CASSLKEREQVSGANVLTF. CDR3 in DNA: TGCGCCAGCAGCTTGAAAGAGCGGGAGCAGGTCTCTGGGGCCAACGTCCTGACTTTC.

The J gene is TRBJ1-2, the V gene TRBV6-2 or TRBV6-3; TRBD1 is a possible D gene (6 bases). V shed 2 bases and J shed 6 bases, with 16 bases lying between them. This CDR3 has 15 residues. Germline V gives CDR1 MNHEY, CDR2 SVGEGT. This chain's CDR3 is CASSYGTGRFDGYTF. In DNA form, the CDR3 reads TGTGCCAGCAGTTACGGAACAGGGCGTTTCGATGGCTACACCTTC.

This sequence joins TRBV24-1 and TRBJ2-3; no clear D gene. The CDR3 is 12 residues long. V lost 4 bases and J 5 bases, leaving 6 bases between the germline ends. In germline, CDR1 is KGHDR, CDR2 SFDVKD. In DNA form, the CDR3 reads TGTGCCACCAGTGACCTAAGAGATACGCAGTATTTT. This gives the protein CATSDLRDTQYF.

This clone was observed a handful of times. V is TRBV6-5 and J is TRBJ2-1, with a weak D call TRBD2 (5 bases). Germline V CDR1 and CDR2: MNHEY, SVGAGI. V was clipped by 8 bases and J by 7 bases, with 9 bases between them. This CDR3 is built from 11 residues. The DNA of the CDR3 is TGTGCCAGCGTACTAGTAAATGAGCAGTTCTTC. As protein: CASVLVNEQFF.

The J gene is TRBJ2-5, the V gene TRBV6-5; possibly TRBD1 for D (6 bases). Germline-derived CDR1 and CDR2 are MNHEY and SVGAGI. The CDR3 runs 11 residues. The V end lost 7 bases, the J end lost 5 bases, and 8 bases lay between the germline ends. The CDR3 is CASITGETQYF. The CDR3 bases are TGTGCCAGCATTACAGGGGAGACCCAGTACTTC.

The CDR3 region has the DNA TGTGCCAGCAGCTTGGCCCCTAGCGGGAGGGATTACGAGCAGTACGTC. This translates into CASSLAPSGRDYEQYV. The V gene is TRBV5-8, the J gene TRBJ2-7; 12 bases map to TRBD2. Trimming at V came to 0 bases and at J to 4 bases, leaving 5 bases not matched to a gene. In germline, CDR1 is SGHTS, CDR2 YDEGEE. This CDR3 contains 16 residues.